These 6 T cell receptor beta chains came from one sample sequenced in a study of T-cell reconstitution after alpha-beta-depleted transplantation in children. The authors prepared the TCRbeta library with unique molecular identifiers. One entry per CDR3 protein results from TCRdb running MiXCR on the PCR reads. The data hold hundreds of thousands of distinct CDR3 sequences, with roughly 7.7% observed a single time. Sequences were derived from PBMCs, mostly from graft donor cells, sampled 180 days after TCRalphabeta/CD19-depleted stem cell transplant. These receptors were taken from a male patient under 18 who had a stem cell transplant for acute lymphoblastic leukemia, so the T cells may come from the graft donor.

This clonotype was seen ten or more times. The chain has TRBV19 and TRBJ1-6; no firm D call. CDR3 length: 15 amino acids. CDR1 LNHDA and CDR2 SQIVND come from the germline V gene (reference sequence). V gave up 3 bases and J gave up 2 bases, with 8 bases separating them. The DNA of the CDR3 is TGTGCCAGTAGTATGGCGAACACCTATAATTCACCCCTCCACTTT. It is translated as CASSMANTYNSPLHF.

This clonotype showed up many times. This chain connects TRBV9 to TRBJ2-2; 12 nucleotides match TRBD2. This CDR3 comprises 17 residues. With V trimmed by 3 bases and J by 1 base, 4 bases remained unmatched. CDR1 is SGDLS, CDR2 YYNGEE, per germline. The CDR3 loop reads CASSETSGRLNTGELFF. The CDR3 DNA follows: TGTGCCAGCAGCGAGACTAGCGGGAGATTGAACACCGGGGAGCTGTTTTTT.

This clonotype was counted ten times or more. The chain is built from TRBV4-1 and TRBJ2-3; D possibly corresponds to TRBD2 (6 bases). The germline CDR1 and CDR2 sequences are MGHRA and YSYEKL. The ends were cut back, 4 bases at V and 2 bases at J, with 22 bases in the middle. CDR3 length equals 18 residues. CDR3 amino acids: CASSPEGLLLSLTDTQYF. The CDR3 DNA reads TGCGCCAGCAGCCCGGAGGGGTTGCTCCTTAGTCTCACAGATACGCAGTATTTT.

This clonotype was recorded many times. V is TRBV20-1 and J is TRBJ2-4; 12 positions agree with TRBD2. V lost 0 bases and J lost 8; bases outside the gene matches: 14. The CDR3 runs 18 residues. Germline CDR1 DFQATT, CDR2 SNEGSKA (reference sequence). The chain's CDR3 is CSARDLTSGGVERYIQYF. CDR3 DNA: TGCAGTGCTAGAGATCTGACTAGCGGGGGCGTCGAACGGTACATTCAGTACTTC.

At least ten counts were recorded for this clonotype. The rearrangement uses TRBV7-6 and TRBJ2-3; TRBD2 aligns across 11 bases. V lost 6 bases and J lost 2; bases outside the gene matches: 7. CDR1 and CDR2 (germline): SGHVS, FNYEAQ. This CDR3 is built from 16 residues. The CDR3 loop reads CASSSSGGPPTDTQYF. In nucleotides, the CDR3 is TGTGCCAGCAGTTCTAGCGGGGGGCCCCCCACAGATACGCAGTATTTT.

This clonotype showed up many times. The chain employs TRBV7-9 and TRBJ2-7; possible D gene TRBD2, 6 bases. CDR1 and CDR2 (germline): SEHNR, FQNEAQ (reference sequence). V lost 6 bases and J 0 bases, leaving 15 bases between the germline ends. The CDR3 consists of 15 residues. CDR3 bases: TGTGCCAGCAGTTATAGCGGTTCGAGCTCCTACGAGCAGTACTTC. Its protein product is CASSYSGSSSYEQYF.